Below are 32 T cell receptor beta chains sequenced from a single sample in a study of T cell repertoires in cytomegalovirus infection. TCRdb reprocessed the reads via MiXCR and lists one record per CDR3 protein. The sample lists some 250,000 distinct CDR3 sequences, approximately 9.1% seen once, with approximately 16% in the top ten. The sample consisted of PBMCs. These receptors all come from a human donor in good health (CMV status not recorded). Some clones in this sample may be carry-over from other donors' samples.

The sample holds many counts of this clonotype. The chain has TRBV20-1 and TRBJ2-2, with D possibly TRBD2 on 5 matching bases. The V end was cut by 0 bases, the J end by 7 bases, with 9 bases between. Germline lookup yields CDR1 DFQATT and CDR2 SNEGSKA (reference sequence). This CDR3 has 13 amino acids. The CDR3 loop is CSARDRADGELFF. The CDR3 DNA follows: TGCAGTGCTAGAGATCGAGCGGACGGGGAGCTGTTTTTT.

This clonotype has just a few counts. The CDR3 DNA follows: TGCAGTGCTAGGGTCCTCGATTCCTACGAGCAGTACTTC. Its translation is CSARVLDSYEQYF. This sequence joins TRBV20-1 and TRBJ2-7; D is uncertain. The CDR3 sequence is 13 residues long. Between the trimmed V and J ends, which lost 3 bases and 1 base, there was a span of 10 bases. Germline V gene lookup returns CDR1 DFQATT and CDR2 SNEGSKA (reference sequence).

This clonotype came up many times. The genes are TRBV7-2 and TRBJ2-7; 8 bases line up with TRBD1. Germline V gene data show CDR1 as SGHTA and CDR2 as FQGNSA. V shed 6 bases and J 0 bases; nucleotides not matched to a gene: 7. The CDR3 covers 15 residues. The DNA for the CDR3 is TGTGCCAGCAGTGCCGGGACAGGTTACTCCTACGAGCAGTACTTC. Protein sequence: CASSAGTGYSYEQYF.

This clonotype was detected a few times. This chain links TRBV5-4 with TRBJ2-5; the D gene is possibly TRBD2 (6 bases). The V gene's germline CDR1 is SGHNT and CDR2 YYREEE (reference sequence). The V and J ends lost 6 bases and 0 bases respectively, with 18 bases between them. This CDR3 is built from 16 residues. The DNA of the CDR3 is TGTGCCAGCAAACGGGAAGTGGCGGGATACCAAGAGACCCAGTACTTC. This sequence encodes CASKREVAGYQETQYF. The variable domain in full, with the rest retrieved from reference TRBV5-4 and TRBJ2-5, is ETGVTQSPTHLIKTRGQQVTLRCSSQSGHNTVSWYQQALGQGPQFIFQYYREEENGRGNFPPRFSGLQFPNYSSELNVNALELDDSALYLCASKREVAGYQETQYFGPGTRLLVL.

This clonotype came up a few times. The chain recombines TRBV25-1 with TRBJ2-1; no clear D gene. CDR3 length equals 13 residues. From germline, CDR1 is MGHDK and CDR2 SYGVNS. V gave up 5 bases and J gave up 7 bases, with 12 bases separating them. The CDR3 bases are TGTGCCAGCAGTTATGCCGGGCCTAATGAGCAGTTCTTC. Protein product: CASSYAGPNEQFF.

This clonotype has a count of ten or more. The CDR3 region has the DNA TGCAGTGCAACCTTGACAGGTGCGAAAGGGAACTATGGCTACACCTTC. This sequence encodes CSATLTGAKGNYGYTF. This rearrangement joins TRBV20-1 to TRBJ1-2; tentative D call: TRBD1 (6 bases). CDR1 is DFQATT, CDR2 SNEGSKA, per germline (reference sequence). V was cut by 6 bases and J by 2 bases, with 22 bases left in between. The length of the CDR3 is 16 residues.

This rearrangement joins TRBV9 to TRBJ2-2; D is uncertain. V lost 4 bases to trimming and J lost 4 bases, with 11 bases between them. The CDR3 has 14 residues. Germline lookup yields CDR1 SGDLS and CDR2 YYNGEE. For the CDR3, the DNA is TGTGCCAGCAGCCTCGGAAGGTTCACCGGGGAGCTGTTTTTT. Amino acids: CASSLGRFTGELFF.

This clonotype came up many times. V and J are TRBV7-2 and TRBJ2-4; D not certain. CDR1 SGHTA and CDR2 FQGNSA come from the germline V gene. V was cut by 1 base and J by 1 base, with 17 bases left in between. The CDR3 runs to 18 residues. CDR3 amino acids: CASSLEPRIPSAKNIQYF. CDR3 bases: TGTGCCAGCAGCTTAGAGCCACGGATTCCTTCGGCCAAAAACATTCAGTACTTC.

The table lists this clonotype with many counts. This rearrangement joins TRBV5-1 to TRBJ1-1; D might be TRBD1 (5 bases). The V end lost 0 bases, the J end lost 6 bases, and 12 bases lay between the germline ends. Germline V lookup: CDR1 SGHRS, CDR2 YFSETQ. The CDR3 has 14 residues. CDR3 DNA sequence: TGCGCCAGCAGCTTGGGAGGGGAGGTCTCTGAAGCTTTCTTT. Amino acid sequence: CASSLGGEVSEAFF.

This clonotype showed up just a few times. The chain links TRBV20-1 to TRBJ2-2; D possibly matches TRBD1 or TRBD2 (5 bases each). The germline V gene encodes CDR1 DFQATT and CDR2 SNEGSKA (reference sequence). V lost 4 bases and J lost 2, with 17 bases in between. The CDR3 covers 16 residues. The CDR3 DNA is TGCAGTGCTAAGCGTCCGGGACCACTAAACACCGGGGAGCTGTTTTTT. Protein sequence: CSAKRPGPLNTGELFF.

This clonotype was detected many times. V and J are TRBV7-2 and TRBJ1-5; D possibly corresponds to TRBD1 (6 bases). Trimming cost V 4 bases and J 6 bases, with 13 bases left between them. Germline V gene sequence: CDR1 SGHTA, CDR2 FQGNSA. There are 14 residues in the CDR3. The CDR3 region is CASSSKRGTQPQHF. The CDR3 DNA is TGTGCCAGCAGCTCGAAGAGGGGGACTCAGCCCCAGCATTTT.

This clonotype has ten or more counts. This chain joins TRBV28 and TRBJ2-7; TRBD1 might be the D (5 bases). Germline V gives CDR1 MDHEN, CDR2 SYDVKM. V was trimmed by 5 bases and J by 4 bases, leaving 21 bases between them. CDR3 length: 16 residues. The DNA of the CDR3 is TGTGCCAGCAGTGGGTCAGGGCTCCGCAGTAAATACGAGCAGTACTTC. This translates into CASSGSGLRSKYEQYF.

This clonotype appeared many times. The V call is TRBV7-8, the J call TRBJ2-3; 12 bases line up with TRBD2. The CDR3 totals 17 residues. V lost 4 bases to trimming and J lost 4 bases; unmatched junction nucleotides: 9. In germline, CDR1 is SGHVS, CDR2 FQNEAQ. This chain's CDR3 is CASSSHLAGGPADTQYF. The CDR3 DNA sequence: TGTGCCAGCAGCTCACATCTAGCGGGGGGGCCCGCAGATACGCAGTATTTT.

This clonotype has a count of ten or more. The chain couples TRBV7-2 to TRBJ2-4, with D hard to call. Trimming took 1 base from V and 5 from J, leaving 15 bases between them. This CDR3 has 16 amino acids. The germline gives CDR1 SGHTA, CDR2 FQGNSA. The CDR3 nucleotides read TGTGCCAGCAGCTTAGAACCAGCATTGGGCCAAAACATTCAGTACTTC. Amino acid sequence: CASSLEPALGQNIQYF. Full variable domain (rest looked up from reference TRBV7-2 and TRBJ2-4): GAGVSQSPSNKVTEKGKDVELRCDPISGHTALYWYRQSLGQGLEFLIYFQGNSAPDKSGLPSDRFSAERTGGSVSTLTIQRTQQEDSAVYLCASSLEPALGQNIQYFGAGTRLSVL.

A few counts support this clonotype. V and J are TRBV5-1 and TRBJ2-3, with D unclear. Germline CDR1 SGHRS, CDR2 YFSETQ. Trimming left V 1 base short and J 0 bases short, with 18 bases between. CDR3 size: 18 residues. The chain's CDR3 is CASSLWRKKGRSTDTQYF. The CDR3 DNA reads TGCGCCAGCAGCTTGTGGCGAAAGAAGGGTCGTAGCACAGATACGCAGTATTTT.

This rearrangement joins TRBV5-4 to TRBJ1-6; no clear D gene. The CDR3 sequence is 15 residues long. V dropped 0 bases and J dropped 6 bases, with 10 bases sitting between them. In germline, CDR1 is SGHNT, CDR2 YYREEE (reference sequence). DNA for the CDR3: TGTGCCAGCAGCTTGGACGGTTTTGGTAATTCACCCCTCCACTTT. This codes for CASSLDGFGNSPLHF.

This clonotype was counted ten times or more. The V gene is TRBV6-2 or TRBV6-3, the J gene TRBJ2-1, with TRBD1 as a possible D gene (6 bases). This CDR3 spans 15 amino acids. With 2 bases removed from V and 4 bases from J, the gap between germline ends came to 12 bases. Germline CDR1 and CDR2: MNHEY and SVGEGT. CDR3 nucleotides: TGTGCCAGCAGTTACGCCGGACAGACTTACAATGAGCAGTTCTTC. Protein product: CASSYAGQTYNEQFF.

This clonotype came up many times. This sequence joins TRBV6-2 or TRBV6-3 and TRBJ2-1, with D perhaps matching TRBD1 or TRBD2 (5 bases each). The CDR3 has 14 amino acids. V lost 2 bases and J lost 7, with 12 bases in between. The germline V gene encodes CDR1 MNHEY and CDR2 SVGEGT. The CDR3 loop is CASSYGTPRNEQFF. The CDR3 region has the DNA TGTGCCAGCAGTTACGGGACGCCCAGAAATGAGCAGTTCTTC.

With respect to this clonotype: Possible read error: a much larger clone is one base away. The genes are TRBV7-6 and TRBJ2-5; D is unresolved. CDR1 and CDR2 from the germline V gene are SGHVS and FNYEAQ. The CDR3 covers 16 residues. V dropped 6 bases and J dropped 1 base, with 18 bases sitting between them. CDR3 residues: CASSFGGTGIQETQYF. The DNA of the CDR3 is TGTGCCAGCAGTTTTGGCGGTACGGGCATCCAAGAGACCCAGTACTTC.

This clonotype was counted ten times or more. The CDR3 coding sequence is TGCAGTGCTGTTCGGACAGGGGGGACGCCTAACTATGGCTACACCTTC. Translating gives CSAVRTGGTPNYGYTF. This sequence joins TRBV20-1 and TRBJ1-2, with TRBD1 matching over 10 bases. The V gene's germline CDR1 is DFQATT and CDR2 SNEGSKA (reference sequence). The CDR3 covers 16 residues. The ends lost 5 bases at V and 0 bases at J; junction bases unmatched: 9.

The CDR3 DNA sequence: TGTGCCAGCAGCTTTCAACCAAGGGGAGAAGCTTTCTTT. Translation: CASSFQPRGEAFF. J is TRBJ1-1 and V is TRBV5-6, with D possibly TRBD1 on 5 matching bases. Looked up from germline, CDR1 is SGHDT and CDR2 is YYEEEE. This CDR3 comprises 13 residues. The ends were cut back, 2 bases at V and 8 bases at J, with 13 bases in the middle.

This clonotype was seen at least ten times. The V gene is TRBV7-2, the J gene TRBJ2-3; TRBD2 aligns across 11 bases. Trimming took 5 bases from V and 4 from J; bases not matched to a gene: 5. CDR3 length: 15 residues. CDR1 and CDR2 from the germline V gene are SGHTA and FQGNSA. The CDR3 spells CASSTSGSWSDTQYF. The CDR3 DNA reads TGTGCCAGCAGCACTAGCGGGAGTTGGTCAGATACGCAGTATTTT.

The J gene is TRBJ1-5, the V gene TRBV20-1; no definite D call. Looked up from germline, CDR1 is DFQATT and CDR2 is SNEGSKA (reference sequence). This CDR3 has 13 amino acids. The V and J ends lost 6 bases and 5 bases respectively, with 14 bases between them. The CDR3 loop reads CSAPQDRDQPQHF. Written as DNA, the CDR3 is TGCAGTGCACCACAAGACCGGGATCAGCCCCAGCATTTT.

In this sample, this clonotype turned up many times. The rearrangement uses TRBV20-1 and TRBJ1-1; unclear D gene. CDR1 is DFQATT, CDR2 SNEGSKA, per germline (reference sequence). The CDR3 has 17 residues. Trimming removed 2 bases at V and 8 bases at J, with 27 bases between. This CDR3 reads CSARPLGGRTKGEEAFF. CDR3 sequence (DNA): TGCAGTGCTAGACCGTTGGGAGGGCGCACAAAAGGAGAGGAAGCTTTCTTT.

This clonotype was seen a few times. CDR3 nucleotides: TGTGCCAGCAGCTCCAAAGCCAGACTGATTTCTGGGGCCAACGTCCTGACTTTC. Translated, it gives CASSSKARLISGANVLTF. V usage is TRBV7-6 and J usage is TRBJ2-6, with D unclear. Per the germline V gene, CDR1 is SGHVS and CDR2 is FNYEAQ. Trimming took 4 bases from V and 1 from J, leaving 17 bases between them. The CDR3 is 18 residues long. The full variable domain, its missing parts supplied by reference TRBV7-6 and TRBJ2-6, is GAGVSQSPRYKVTKRGQDVALRCDPISGHVSLYWYRQALGQGPEFLTYFNYEAQQDKSGLPNDRFSAERPEGSISTLTIQRTEQRDSAMYRCASSSKARLISGANVLTFGAGSRLTVL.

This clonotype has at least ten counts. V gene TRBV7-2 combines with J gene TRBJ1-2, with D perhaps TRBD1 (6 bases). CDR1 is SGHTA, CDR2 FQGNSA, per germline. The V end was cut by 5 bases, the J end by 8 bases, with 12 bases between. The CDR3 runs 12 residues. The chain's CDR3 is CASSRTARGYTF. The CDR3 DNA reads as TGTGCCAGCAGCCGGACAGCCCGGGGCTACACCTTC.

This clonotype was observed many times. V and J are TRBV7-2 and TRBJ1-3; weak D call: TRBD1 (5 bases). Trimming removed 3 bases at V and 12 bases at J, with 12 bases between. The CDR3 runs to 12 residues. The germline V gene encodes CDR1 SGHTA and CDR2 FQGNSA. DNA of the CDR3: TGTGCCAGCAGCTTTGGTTCCAGGGACATATATTTT. This gives the protein CASSFGSRDIYF.

The chain has TRBV20-1 and TRBJ2-1; D not certain. V was clipped by 2 bases and J by 7 bases, with 6 bases between them. The CDR3 extends over 11 amino acids. CDR1 and CDR2 from the germline V gene are DFQATT and SNEGSKA (reference sequence). The CDR3 loop reads CSARLGNEQFF. CDR3 sequence (DNA): TGCAGTGCTAGACTAGGGAATGAGCAGTTCTTC.

This clonotype has at least ten counts. J is TRBJ1-5 and V is TRBV7-2; D ambiguous. Trimming took 3 bases from V and 0 from J, leaving 3 bases between them. Germline V gene lookup returns CDR1 SGHTA and CDR2 FQGNSA. The CDR3 has 13 amino acids. The CDR3 is CASSFNSNQPQHF. CDR3 DNA sequence: TGTGCCAGCAGCTTCAATAGCAATCAGCCCCAGCATTTT. Filled out from reference TRBV7-2 and TRBJ1-5, the complete variable domain reads GAGVSQSPSNKVTEKGKDVELRCDPISGHTALYWYRQSLGQGLEFLIYFQGNSAPDKSGLPSDRFSAERTGGSVSTLTIQRTQQEDSAVYLCASSFNSNQPQHFGDGTRLSIL.

The genes are TRBV5-1 and TRBJ2-2; weak D call: TRBD2 (7 bases). Germline V gives CDR1 SGHRS, CDR2 YFSETQ. This CDR3 is built from 14 residues. V shed 10 bases and J shed 4 bases, with 17 bases lying between them. The CDR3 is CAARAGASTGELFF. The CDR3 nucleotides read TGCGCCGCCAGGGCGGGGGCCTCCACCGGGGAGCTGTTTTTT. Complete variable domain (other parts from reference TRBV5-1 and TRBJ2-2): KAGVTQTPRYLIKTRGQQVTLSCSPISGHRSVSWYQQTPGQGLQFLFEYFSETQRNKGNFPGRFSGRQFSNSRSEMNVSTLELGDSALYLCAARAGASTGELFFGEGSRLTVL.

This clonotype has a handful of counts. The chain employs TRBV12-3 or TRBV12-4 and TRBJ2-7; possible D gene TRBD1, 6 bases. The length of the CDR3 is 16 residues. The ends were cut back, 4 bases at V and 4 bases at J, with 20 bases in the middle. CDR3 amino acids: CASSSTETGTPYEQYF. For the CDR3, the DNA is TGTGCCAGCAGTTCGACCGAGACAGGTACTCCATACGAGCAGTACTTC.

This clonotype appeared many times. This rearrangement joins TRBV7-2 to TRBJ1-6; D uncertain. The CDR3 totals 13 residues. CDR1 SGHTA and CDR2 FQGNSA come from the germline V gene. V lost 8 bases to trimming and J lost 4 bases, with 9 bases between them. The CDR3 sequence: CASSPRYNSPLHF. The DNA for the CDR3 is TGTGCCAGCTCTCCGAGGTATAATTCACCCCTCCACTTT.